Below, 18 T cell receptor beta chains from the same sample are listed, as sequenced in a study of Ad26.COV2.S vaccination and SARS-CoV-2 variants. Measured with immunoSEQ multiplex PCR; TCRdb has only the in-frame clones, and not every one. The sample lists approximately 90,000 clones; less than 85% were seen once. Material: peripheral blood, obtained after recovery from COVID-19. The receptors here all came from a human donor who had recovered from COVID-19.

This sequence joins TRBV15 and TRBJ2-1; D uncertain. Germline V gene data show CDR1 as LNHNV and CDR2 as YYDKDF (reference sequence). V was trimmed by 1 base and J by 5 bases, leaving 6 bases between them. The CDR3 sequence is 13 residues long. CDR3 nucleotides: TGTGCCACCAGCAGAGCAAGGAACAATGAGCAGTTCTTC. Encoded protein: CATSRARNNEQFF.

The CDR3 region has the DNA TGTGCCAGCAGTTCCCCATACGGACTAGCGGACACAGATACGCAGTATTTT. Protein sequence: CASSSPYGLADTDTQYF. This rearrangement joins TRBV6-2 or TRBV6-3 to TRBJ2-3, with TRBD2 identical over 10 bases. The V segment lost 4 bases and the J segment 2 bases; nucleotides outside the gene matches: 9. Germline CDR1 MNHEY, CDR2 SVGEGT. The CDR3 sequence is 17 residues long.

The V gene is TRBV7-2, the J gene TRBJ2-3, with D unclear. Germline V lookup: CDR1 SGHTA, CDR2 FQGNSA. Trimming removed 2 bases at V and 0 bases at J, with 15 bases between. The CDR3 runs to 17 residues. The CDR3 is CASSLPPGGPSTDTQYF. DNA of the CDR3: TGTGCCAGCAGCTTACCGCCGGGTGGCCCAAGCACAGATACGCAGTATTTT.

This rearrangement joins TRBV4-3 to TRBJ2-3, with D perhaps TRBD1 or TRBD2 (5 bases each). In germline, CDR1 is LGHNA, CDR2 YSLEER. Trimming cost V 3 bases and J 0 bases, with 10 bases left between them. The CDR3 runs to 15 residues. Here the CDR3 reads CASSHRGGSTDTQYF. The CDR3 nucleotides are TGCGCCAGCAGCCATCGGGGCGGTAGCACAGATACGCAGTATTTT.

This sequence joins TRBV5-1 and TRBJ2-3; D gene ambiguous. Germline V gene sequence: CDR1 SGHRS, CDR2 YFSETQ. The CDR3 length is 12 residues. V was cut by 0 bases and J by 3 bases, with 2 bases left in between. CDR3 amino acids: CASSLDTDTQYF. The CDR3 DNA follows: TGCGCCAGCAGCTTGGATACAGATACGCAGTATTTT.

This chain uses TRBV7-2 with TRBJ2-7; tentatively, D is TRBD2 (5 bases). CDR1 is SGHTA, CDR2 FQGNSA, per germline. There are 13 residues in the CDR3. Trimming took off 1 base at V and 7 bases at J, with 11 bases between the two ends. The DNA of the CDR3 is TGTGCCAGCAGCTTAGGGCACGGCGGGGAGCAGTACTTC. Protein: CASSLGHGGEQYF.

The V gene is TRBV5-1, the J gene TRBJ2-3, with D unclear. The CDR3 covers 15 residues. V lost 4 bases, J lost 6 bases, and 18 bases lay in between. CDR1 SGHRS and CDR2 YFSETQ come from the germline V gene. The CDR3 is CASSTTGPVGDTQYF. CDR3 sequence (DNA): TGCGCCAGCAGCACGACCGGGCCCGTTGGGGATACGCAGTATTTT.

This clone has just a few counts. The CDR3 region is CASSPPKKGGGANEQFF. The CDR3 DNA sequence: TGTGCCAGCTCACCACCGAAGAAGGGAGGTGGGGCGAATGAGCAGTTCTTC. The genes are TRBV18 and TRBJ2-1, with D tentatively TRBD2 (6 bases). This CDR3 is built from 17 residues. CDR1 and CDR2 (germline): KGHSH, LQKENI. V lost 0 bases and J lost 7, with 19 bases in between. The full variable domain, completed using reference TRBV18 and TRBJ2-1, is NAGVMQNPRHLVRRRGQEARLRCSPMKGHSHVYWYRQLPEEGLKFMVYLQKENIIDESGMPKERFSAEFPKEGPSILRIQQVVRGDSAAYFCASSPPKKGGGANEQFFGPGTRLTVL.

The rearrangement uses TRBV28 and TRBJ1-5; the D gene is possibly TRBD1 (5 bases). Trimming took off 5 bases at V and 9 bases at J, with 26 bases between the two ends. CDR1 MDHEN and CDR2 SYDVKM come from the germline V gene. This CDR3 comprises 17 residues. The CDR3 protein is CASSPPYAWDRSGPQHF. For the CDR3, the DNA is TGTGCCAGCAGTCCTCCATACGCCTGGGACCGATCTGGGCCCCAGCATTTT.

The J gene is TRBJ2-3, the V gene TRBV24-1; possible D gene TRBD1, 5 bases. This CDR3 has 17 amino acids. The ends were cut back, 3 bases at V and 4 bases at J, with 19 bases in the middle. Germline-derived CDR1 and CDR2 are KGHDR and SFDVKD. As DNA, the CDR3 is TGTGCCACCAGTGATCTTACAGGTCCCTTGGGCCCAGATACGCAGTATTTT. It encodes CATSDLTGPLGPDTQYF.

CDR3 amino acids: CATSARDGTEPYNEQFF. The CDR3 bases are TGTGCCACCAGTGCAAGAGACGGGACAGAGCCCTACAATGAGCAGTTCTTC. This chain connects TRBV24-1 to TRBJ2-1, with 7 nucleotides matching TRBD1. Germline V gene lookup returns CDR1 KGHDR and CDR2 SFDVKD. The V and J ends lost 5 bases and 2 bases, in that order; junction bases with no gene match: 11. The CDR3 totals 17 residues.

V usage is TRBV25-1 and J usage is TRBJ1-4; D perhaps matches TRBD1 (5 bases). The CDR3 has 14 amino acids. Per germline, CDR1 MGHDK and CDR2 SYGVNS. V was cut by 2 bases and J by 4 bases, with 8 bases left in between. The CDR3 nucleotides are TGTGCCAGCAGTGAACGACAGAATAATGAAAAACTGTTTTTT. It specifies CASSERQNNEKLFF.

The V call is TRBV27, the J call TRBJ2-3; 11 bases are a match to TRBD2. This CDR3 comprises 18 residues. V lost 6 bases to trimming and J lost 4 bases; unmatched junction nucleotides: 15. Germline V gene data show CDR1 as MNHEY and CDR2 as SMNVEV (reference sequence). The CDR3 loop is CASRAALASGRRSDTQYF. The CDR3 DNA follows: TGTGCCAGCAGGGCGGCCCTTGCTAGCGGGAGGAGGTCAGATACGCAGTATTTT.

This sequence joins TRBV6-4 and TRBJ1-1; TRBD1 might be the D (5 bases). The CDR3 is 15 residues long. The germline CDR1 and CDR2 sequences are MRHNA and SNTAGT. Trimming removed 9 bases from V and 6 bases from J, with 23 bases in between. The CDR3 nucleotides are TGTGCCAGAGTACCCCCGACAGTCGAAGGGGCTGAAGCTTTCTTT. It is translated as CARVPPTVEGAEAFF.

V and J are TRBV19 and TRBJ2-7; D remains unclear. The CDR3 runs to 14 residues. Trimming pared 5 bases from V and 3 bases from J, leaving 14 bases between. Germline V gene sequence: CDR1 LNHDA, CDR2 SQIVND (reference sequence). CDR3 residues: CASSPRTPGYEQYF. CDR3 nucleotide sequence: TGTGCCAGTAGTCCCCGGACCCCGGGCTACGAGCAGTACTTC.

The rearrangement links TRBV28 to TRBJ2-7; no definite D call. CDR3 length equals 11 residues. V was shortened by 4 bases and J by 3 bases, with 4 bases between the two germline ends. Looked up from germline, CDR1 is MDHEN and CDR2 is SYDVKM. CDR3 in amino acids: CASSSYYEQYF. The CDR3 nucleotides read TGTGCCAGCAGTTCATACTACGAGCAGTACTTC.

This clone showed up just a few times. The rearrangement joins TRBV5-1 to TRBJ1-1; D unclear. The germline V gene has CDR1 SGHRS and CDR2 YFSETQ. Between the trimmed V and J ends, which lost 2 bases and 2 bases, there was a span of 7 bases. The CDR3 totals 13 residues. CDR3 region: CASSFQVNTEAFF. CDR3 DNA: TGCGCCAGCAGCTTCCAGGTAAACACTGAAGCTTTCTTT.

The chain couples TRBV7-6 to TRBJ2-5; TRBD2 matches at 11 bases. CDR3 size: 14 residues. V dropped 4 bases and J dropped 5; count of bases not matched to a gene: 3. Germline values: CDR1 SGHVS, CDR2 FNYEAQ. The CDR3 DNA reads TGTGCCAGCAGCTCGGTAGCGGGAGGGGAGACCCAGTACTTC. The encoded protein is CASSSVAGGETQYF.